This TCR beta chain comes out of a study of blood T cells in healthy people across ages. This clonotype was picked up a small number of times. CDR1 and CDR2 from the germline V gene are SGHTA and FQGNSA. V gave up 1 base and J gave up 6 bases, with 20 bases separating them. The CDR3 is made up of 17 amino acids. With a J-beta primer mix and a sample-barcoded 5' primer, a second PCR ran about 7 to 12 cycles. TCRdb reanalysed the 5' RACE reads using MiXCR and keeps one entry per CDR3 protein. The top ten hold less than 2.5% of the sample, which has 1.5 million to 2 million distinct CDR3 sequences, approximately 50% seen once.

The origin of this receptor is a woman in her thirties or forties in good health. The chain combines TRBV7-2 with TRBJ2-3; D is tentatively TRBD1 or TRBD2 (6 bases each). Sequenced material: blood. Here the CDR3 reads CASSLVGLGAATDTQYF. CDR3 coding DNA: TGTGCCAGCAGCTTAGTGGGACTGGGGGCTGCCACGGATACGCAGTATTTT.